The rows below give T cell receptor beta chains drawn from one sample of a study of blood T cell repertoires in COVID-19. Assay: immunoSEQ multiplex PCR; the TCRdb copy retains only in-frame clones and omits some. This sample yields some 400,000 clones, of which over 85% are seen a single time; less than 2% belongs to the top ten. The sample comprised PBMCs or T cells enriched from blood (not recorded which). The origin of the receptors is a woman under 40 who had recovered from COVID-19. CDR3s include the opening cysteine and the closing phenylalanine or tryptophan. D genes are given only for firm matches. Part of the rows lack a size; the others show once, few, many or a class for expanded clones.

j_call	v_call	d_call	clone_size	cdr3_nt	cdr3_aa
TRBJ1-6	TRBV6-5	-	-	TGTGCCAGCAGTTATGGGCAGGGATACAATAATTCACCCCTCCACTTT	CASSYGQGYNNSPLHF
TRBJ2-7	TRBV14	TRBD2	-	TGTGCCAGCAGCCGGTCGGGGTGGACTAGCGGGATCTACGAGCAGTACTTC	CASSRSGWTSGIYEQYF
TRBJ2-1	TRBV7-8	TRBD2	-	TGTGCCAGCAGCTTATTCGGCGGGAGGGCCGGGTTGAATGAGCAGTTCTTC	CASSLFGGRAGLNEQFF
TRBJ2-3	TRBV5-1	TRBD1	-	TGCGCCAGCAGCTTGGAGGCCAGGGGGCCGGCAGATACGCAGTATTTT	CASSLEARGPADTQYF
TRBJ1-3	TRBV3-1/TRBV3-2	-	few	TGTGCCAGCAGCCAGGTTATAACAGGGAGAAACACCATATATTTT	CASSQVITGRNTIYF
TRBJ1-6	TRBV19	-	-	TGTGCCAGTAGTATAGGGACAGCCCGGTCACCCCTCCACTTT	CASSIGTARSPLHF
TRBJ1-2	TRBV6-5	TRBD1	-	TGTGCCAGCAGTACCGACAGGGACTATGGCTACACCTTC	CASSTDRDYGYTF
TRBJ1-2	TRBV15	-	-	TGTGCCACCAGCCAACGAGAGAACTCAGGGTCTGGCTACACCTTC	CATSQRENSGSGYTF
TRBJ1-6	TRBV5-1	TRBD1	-	TGCGCCAGCAGGACGACAGGGGGCGTCAATAATTCACCCCTCCACTTT	CASRTTGGVNNSPLHF
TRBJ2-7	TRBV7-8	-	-	TGTGCCAGCAGCAGGGGACTCTACGAGCAGTACTTC	CASSRGLYEQYF
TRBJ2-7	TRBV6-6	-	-	TGTGCCAGCAGTTACTCTTCTAGACTCTACGAGCAGTACTTC	CASSYSSRLYEQYF
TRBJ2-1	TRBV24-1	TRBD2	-	TGTGCCACCAGTGATTTCGCTAGCGGGAGTGTATTCAATGAGCAGTTCTTC	CATSDFASGSVFNEQFF
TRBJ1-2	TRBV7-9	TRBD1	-	TGTGCCAGCAGCTTAGACAGGGGGCCAGGTGGCTACACCTTC	CASSLDRGPGGYTF
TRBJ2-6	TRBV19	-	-	TGTGCCAGTAGAGAACAGGGTGCCGGGGCCAACGTCCTGACTTTC	CASREQGAGANVLTF
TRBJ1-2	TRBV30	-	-	TGTGCCTGGAGCCTTGGAGGGAATTCGTCCTTC	CAWSLGGNSSF
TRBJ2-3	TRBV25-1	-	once	TGTGCCAGCAGTGAATTAGGGGGCACAGATACGCAGTATTTT	CASSELGGTDTQYF
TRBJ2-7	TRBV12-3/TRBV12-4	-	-	TGTGCCAGCAGTCCCGACACTTACGAGCAGTACTTC	CASSPDTYEQYF
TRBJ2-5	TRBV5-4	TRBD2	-	TGTGCCAGCAGCACCTCGCGGGGGATAGAGACCCAGTACTTC	CASSTSRGIETQYF
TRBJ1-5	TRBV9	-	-	TGTGCCAGCAGCGTAGGAGTGTTTGGCAATCAGCCCCAGCATTTT	CASSVGVFGNQPQHF
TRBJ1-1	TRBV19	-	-	TGTGCCAGTAGTATGGTAGTGAGGACTGAAGCTTTCTTT	CASSMVVRTEAFF
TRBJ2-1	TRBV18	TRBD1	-	TGTGCCAGCTCACCCTATTGGGACAGGGCCTACAATGAGCAGTTCTTC	CASSPYWDRAYNEQFF
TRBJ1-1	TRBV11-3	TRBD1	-	TGTGCCAGCAGTCCCGGACAGGAGGGCACTGAAGCTTTCTTT	CASSPGQEGTEAFF
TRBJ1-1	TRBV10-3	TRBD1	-	TGTGCCATCAGTGAGGGAGGAGGGGGCAGGTCGGTCAACACTGAAGCTTTCTTT	CAISEGGGGRSVNTEAFF
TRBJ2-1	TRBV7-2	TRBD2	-	TGTGCCAGCAGACCTAGCGGGGGGGCCTCCTACAATGAGCAGTTCTTC	CASRPSGGASYNEQFF